This T cell receptor beta chain was retrieved from a study of blood T cell repertoires in COVID-19. Looking at the study overall: The samples span acute and convalescent COVID-19 from the United States, Italy and Spain. T cells, B-cell-depleted T cells, or PBMCs provided the cDNA or gDNA that served as material.

It was during active infection that Seattle patients were enrolled and then longitudinally followed. Method: immunoSEQ multiplex PCR; TCRdb's copy keeps in-frame clones and lacks some. The sample contains 350,000 to 400,000 clones, 89% of which appear only once. V lost 3 bases and J lost 4, with 16 bases in between. This CDR3 has 15 amino acids. Looked up from germline, CDR1 is DFQATT and CDR2 is SNEGSKA (reference sequence). The sequencing sample was made of peripheral blood. The TCR comes from a woman aged 25-40 years with COVID-19, enrolled during active disease. The V gene is TRBV20-1, the J gene TRBJ1-5; D is perhaps TRBD1 (6 bases). The CDR3 nucleotides read TGCAGTGCTAGTGGGGGGCAGGGATGGAATCAGCCCCAGCATTTT. Protein: CSASGGQGWNQPQHF.